The rows below give T cell receptor beta chains drawn from one sample of a study of CD8 T cells in Susac syndrome. TCRdb re-derived calls from the immunoSEQ multiplex PCR reads in MiXCR, one entry per CDR3 protein. The data contain under 150,000 distinct CDR3 sequences, roughly 80% of them seen just once; the ten biggest clones take up roughly 0.5%. Sequencing was carried out using CD8+ T cells from PBMCs. These receptors all stem from a human donor with multiple sclerosis. The CDR3 runs from the conserved cysteine through the conserved F or W. A D gene is named only where the DNA matches it firmly. Size values are once, few and many counts, or a class for expanded clones, and some rows have none.

clone_size,d_call,j_call,v_call,cdr3_nt,cdr3_aa
NA,TRBD2,TRBJ2-1,TRBV11-1,TGTGCCAGCAGCTTAGCGGCCTGGCGGGAGGGCGGCAATGAGCAGTTCTTC,CASSLAAWREGGNEQFF
once,TRBD1,TRBJ2-1,TRBV30,TGTGCCTGGAGTGAGACAGGGGATGAGCAGTTCTTC,CAWSETGDEQFF
few,TRBD2,TRBJ2-1,TRBV9,TGTGCCAGCAGCGTATTTGGGACTAGCGCGAACAATGAGCAGTTCTTC,CASSVFGTSANNEQFF
NA,NA,TRBJ2-1,TRBV11-2,TGTGCCAGCAGCCCCGGAAGCAATGAGCAGTTCTTC,CASSPGSNEQFF
NA,TRBD2,TRBJ2-2,TRBV24-1,TGTGCCACCAGTGATATCCGGACTAGCGGCTTCAACACCGGGGAGCTGTTTTTT,CATSDIRTSGFNTGELFF
NA,NA,TRBJ2-1,TRBV19,TGTGCCAGTAGTACCCCCGTGGAGCAGTTCTTC,CASSTPVEQFF
NA,NA,TRBJ1-2,TRBV20-1,TGCAGTGCTAGTGCGAAACCACGGAGTTGCACCTTC,CSASAKPRSCTF
NA,TRBD2,TRBJ2-1,TRBV4-1,TGCGCCAGCAGCCAAATAATTCGGGGCGGGAGTCTCTACAATGAGCAGTTCTTC,CASSQIIRGGSLYNEQFF
NA,NA,TRBJ1-5,TRBV5-6,TGTGTCAGCAGCGGGAAGGGTTATGGTCAGCCCCAGCATTTT,CVSSGKGYGQPQHF
NA,NA,TRBJ2-1,TRBV11-2,TGTGCCAGCAGCTTAGATTTGGTCGGCAATGAGCAGTTCTTC,CASSLDLVGNEQFF
NA,NA,TRBJ2-1,TRBV21-1,TGTGCCAGCAGCAAAGGAGCGGGAGGGTACTACAATGAGCAGTTCTTC,CASSKGAGGYYNEQFF
NA,NA,TRBJ1-1,TRBV19,TGTGCCACCCAAGCGGGGGCCACTGAAGCTTTCTTT,CATQAGATEAFF
once,NA,TRBJ1-1,TRBV7-9,TGTGCCAGCAGCCCAATAGAACGGCCCTATGGCACTGAAGCTTTCTTT,CASSPIERPYGTEAFF
NA,NA,TRBJ2-3,TRBV27,TGTGCCAGCAGTAAGGCCGGGCCGATAACCACAGATACGCAGTATTTT,CASSKAGPITTDTQYF
NA,NA,TRBJ2-3,TRBV19,TGTGCCAGTAGTATGATAGTCCTAGGGGAGGTCACAGATACGCAGTATTTT,CASSMIVLGEVTDTQYF
NA,NA,TRBJ1-6,TRBV30,TGTGCCTGGAGTGTACAGGGAAGTTCACCCCTCCACTTT,CAWSVQGSSPLHF
NA,NA,TRBJ2-7,TRBV27,TGTGCCAGCAGTTTAACGCAGGGCGCCTACGAGCAGTACTTC,CASSLTQGAYEQYF
NA,NA,TRBJ2-3,TRBV7-3,TGTGCCAGCAGCTTAAGGGTCCGACAGGAGGGACCTTTCCTTAGCGCAGATACGCAGTATTTT,CASSLRVRQEGPFLSADTQYF
NA,NA,TRBJ1-1,TRBV4-3,TGCGCCAGCAGCGACGTGGTACACTCGAACACTGAAGCTTTCTTT,CASSDVVHSNTEAFF
NA,NA,TRBJ1-1,TRBV7-9,TGTGCCAGCAGCTTAGCAGTAGGGGGGAAGGTCGAAGCTTTCTTT,CASSLAVGGKVEAFF
NA,NA,TRBJ1-6,TRBV30,TGTGCCTGGAGTGTAGTAGGGGGGGAGTCACCCCTCCACTTT,CAWSVVGGESPLHF
NA,TRBD2,TRBJ2-2,TRBV30,TGTGCCTGGAGGGCAACTAGCGGGTCTTCCGGGGAGCTGTTTTTT,CAWRATSGSSGELFF
NA,TRBD2,TRBJ2-1,TRBV7-9,TGTGCCAGCAGCCCCCGGGGTAGCGGGAGCGTAGATGAGCAGTTCTTC,CASSPRGSGSVDEQFF
NA,TRBD1,TRBJ1-1,TRBV6-1,TGTGCCAGCAGACGACAGGGGGATGAAGCTTTCTTT,CASRRQGDEAFF
NA,TRBD2,TRBJ2-2,TRBV7-6,TGTGCCAGCAGCTCCGGACTAGCGGGAGCTGGGGAGCTGTTTTTT,CASSSGLAGAGELFF
NA,TRBD2,TRBJ2-2,TRBV4-1,TGCGCCAGCAGCCAAGAAAGCGGGAGGACCGGGGAGCTGTTTTTT,CASSQESGRTGELFF
NA,TRBD1,TRBJ1-5,TRBV2,TGTGCCAGCAACTCCGGGACAGGGGAATTTAGCAATCAGCCCCAGCATTTT,CASNSGTGEFSNQPQHF
NA,NA,TRBJ1-2,TRBV27,TGTGCCAGCAGACCCACCCAGGGGAGAATCTATGGCTACACCTTC,CASRPTQGRIYGYTF
NA,TRBD2,TRBJ2-1,TRBV6-1,TGTGCCAGCAGTGAGGGGACTAGCGGGGCACAGTTCTTC,CASSEGTSGAQFF
few,NA,TRBJ1-2,TRBV2,TGTGCCAGCAGTGAAATGGGGGTTGACTATGGCTACACCTTC,CASSEMGVDYGYTF
NA,NA,TRBJ1-1,TRBV27,TGTGCCAGCAGTCCCTCGACAGGAGTCACTGAAGCTTTCTTT,CASSPSTGVTEAFF
NA,NA,TRBJ2-3,TRBV12-3/TRBV12-4,TGTGCCAGCATGGAAAGACGGGGGGCTGGTACAGATACGCAGTATTTT,CASMERRGAGTDTQYF
NA,TRBD1,TRBJ2-2,TRBV12-3/TRBV12-4,TGTGCCAGCAGTCCACCGGGACAGGGGGCCCCCGGCACCGGGGAGCTGTTTTTT,CASSPPGQGAPGTGELFF
NA,NA,TRBJ2-3,TRBV19,TGTGCCAGTAGTATAGGAGGGGGTACAGATACGCAGTATTTT,CASSIGGGTDTQYF
few,TRBD2,TRBJ2-3,TRBV6-1,TGTGCCAGCAGCAATACCGGGACTAGCGGAGATACGCAGTATTTT,CASSNTGTSGDTQYF
few,NA,TRBJ2-1,TRBV5-6,TGTGCCAGCAGCCCGGAGGGGTCGGGGACAAGCTCCTACAATGAGCAGTTCTTC,CASSPEGSGTSSYNEQFF
NA,NA,TRBJ2-5,TRBV27,TGTGCCAGCAGTTTAGAAGGTGGACTGATTAAAGAGACCCAGTACTTC,CASSLEGGLIKETQYF
NA,NA,TRBJ1-5,TRBV30,TGTGCCTGGAGCCAATTCGAAGGAGGGAATCAGCCCCAGCATTTT,CAWSQFEGGNQPQHF
few,NA,TRBJ2-5,TRBV7-9,TGTGCCAGCAGCTCAACCAGGGTTGAGACCCAGTACTTC,CASSSTRVETQYF
NA,NA,TRBJ2-3,TRBV2,TGTGCCAGCACTGAAAGAGTAGGGGACGTTCAGCATGGTACGCAGTATTTT,CASTERVGDVQHGTQYF
NA,NA,TRBJ2-2,TRBV25-1,TGTGCCAGCAGTGATTTTAGGATTTCGAACACCGGGGAGCTGTTTTTT,CASSDFRISNTGELFF
NA,NA,TRBJ1-4,TRBV13,TGTGCCAGCAGCGGCCCTCGTGAGGCAACTAATGAAAAACTGTTTTTT,CASSGPREATNEKLFF
few,NA,TRBJ2-1,TRBV7-9,TGTGCCAGCAGCTTCCCCCTTAGCGGATCCACCTACAATGAGCAGTTCTTC,CASSFPLSGSTYNEQFF
NA,NA,TRBJ2-1,TRBV19,TGTGCCAGTAGTATTGCGTCGTCAGACAATGAGCAGTTCTTC,CASSIASSDNEQFF